The sequence of this TCR beta chain was determined in a study of T cells in Graves' hyperthyroidism and ophthalmopathy. Findings and limits, study-wide: Model-based prediction identified ophthalmopathy a median roughly 5.9 months prior to its onset.

There were TCR beta CDR3 regions amplified from RNA transcripts. The HTBI primer set drove a first-round RT-PCR of the TCR CDR3. Via MiXCR, TCRdb re-called the multiplex PCR reads, giving one row per CDR3 protein. There are roughly 700,000 distinct CDR3 sequences in the sample; around 15% occur only once, and roughly 15% lies in the top ten. A note on this clonotype: Its antigen is not known.

The CDR3 length is 19 residues. Germline values: CDR1 SGHTA, CDR2 FQGNSA. The V gene end was trimmed by 5 bases and the J gene end by 0 bases; junction bases not matched to a gene: 11. V and J are TRBV7-2 and TRBJ2-3, with 13 bases identical to TRBD2. Sequenced: blood. The TCR sequence derives from a man aged 50-59 years with Graves' hyperthyroidism. CDR3 coding DNA: TGTGCCAGCAGCCCCCCGGGACTAGCGGGAAGAGCTAGCACAGATACGCAGTATTTT. This translates into CASSPPGLAGRASTDTQYF.